This TCR beta chain was identified during a study of blood T cell repertoires in COVID-19. About the study: Samples taken during acute and convalescent COVID-19 were collected in the United States, Italy and Spain. Nucleic acid was either cDNA or gDNA, and it came from T cells, B-cell-depleted T cells, or PBMCs.

In the source study's methods: Estimates of nucleated cell counts were drawn from the amplification of reference gene primers. Only in-frame clones appear in the TCRdb table, and some are missing; sequencing was by immunoSEQ multiplex PCR. V and J calls and clone size come straight from that table; D and trimming were deduced from the DNA. The table records roughly 100,000 clones, more than 70% of them present only once. Looked up from germline, CDR1 is SGHRS and CDR2 is YFSETQ. This CDR3 comprises 15 residues. The trim removed 2 bases at V and 6 bases at J, leaving 2 bases unmatched. Input material: peripheral blood. J is TRBJ2-1 and V is TRBV5-1; 13 bases line up with TRBD2. The sequence derives from a human donor in a cohort sampled during active COVID-19. The CDR3 loop reads CASSLRTSGSNEQFF. CDR3 bases: TGCGCCAGCAGCTTACGGACTAGCGGGAGCAATGAGCAGTTCTTC.